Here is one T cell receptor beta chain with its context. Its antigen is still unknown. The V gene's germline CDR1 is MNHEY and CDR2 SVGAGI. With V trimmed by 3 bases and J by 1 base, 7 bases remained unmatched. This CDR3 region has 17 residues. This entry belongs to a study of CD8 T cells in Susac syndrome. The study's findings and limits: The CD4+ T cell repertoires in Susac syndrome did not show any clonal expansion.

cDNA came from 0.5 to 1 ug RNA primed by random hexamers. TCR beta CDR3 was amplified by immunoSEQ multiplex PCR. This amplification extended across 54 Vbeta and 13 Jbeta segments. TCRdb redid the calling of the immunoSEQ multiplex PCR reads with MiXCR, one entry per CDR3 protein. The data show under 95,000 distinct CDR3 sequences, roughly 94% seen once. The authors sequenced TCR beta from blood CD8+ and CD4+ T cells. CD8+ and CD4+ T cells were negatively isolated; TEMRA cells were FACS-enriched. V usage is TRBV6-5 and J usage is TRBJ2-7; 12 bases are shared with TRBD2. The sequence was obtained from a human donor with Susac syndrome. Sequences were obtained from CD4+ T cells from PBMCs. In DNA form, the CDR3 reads TGTGCCAGCAGTTATTCGACTAGCGGGGGAGCATCCTACGAGCAGTACTTC. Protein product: CASSYSTSGGASYEQYF.